Sequencing of this T cell receptor beta chain was carried out in a study of control samples from healthy donors and cancer patients. The germline V gene encodes CDR1 LGHNA and CDR2 YNFKEQ. The V end was cut by 0 bases, the J end by 4 bases, with 16 bases between. This CDR3 has 17 residues. Using immunoSEQ multiplex PCR, the repertoire was profiled, and TCRdb retains in-frame clones only, with some absent. The sample has some 90,000 clones; 85% to 90% are singletons. The sequencing input was blood. The rearrangement links TRBV4-2 to TRBJ2-1, with D uncertain. The sequence was collected from a woman between 50 and 59 years old in good health. The CDR3 is CASSQDQARRLYNEQFF. The CDR3 DNA sequence: TGTGCCAGCAGCCAAGATCAGGCCAGGCGGCTTTACAATGAGCAGTTCTTC.